A single sample is the source of the 15 T cell receptor beta chains below, sequenced in a study of T cell clonality in common variable immunodeficiency. Findings and limits, study-wide: In common variable immunodeficiency, TCR beta chains reportedly carried fewer deletions and N-nucleotide insertions.

Generated by immunoSEQ multiplex PCR, the TCRdb table keeps only in-frame clones and is missing some. The repertoire yields approximately 29,000 clones, none seen only once; the top ten contain 3.2%. These receptors' targets are unknown. The source material was peripheral blood mononuclear cells. The receptors here all came from a human donor with common variable immunodeficiency.

This clone was detected only a few times. The read ends 3 residues early relative to the CDR3; the germline J gene fills the gap. The chain combines TRBV30 with TRBJ2-7, with a tentative D call TRBD1 (6 bases). Per the germline V gene, CDR1 is GTSNPN and CDR2 is SVGIG (reference sequence). This CDR3 comprises 13 residues. The V gene lost 7 bases and the J gene lost 2 bases, with 15 bases spanning the gap. The CDR3 region is CASATGPPYEQYF. CDR3 bases read: TGTGCCTCGGCGACAGGACCCCCCTACGAG.

In this sample, this clone turned up many times. The observed sequence ends 3 residues before the CDR3 terminus, with the missing tail filled in from the germline J gene. This rearrangement joins TRBV5-1 to TRBJ1-2, with TRBD1 identical over 7 bases. Germline V gene data show CDR1 as SGHRS and CDR2 as YFSETQ. V dropped 0 bases and J dropped 4; count of bases not matched to a gene: 6. This CDR3 contains 15 residues. Incomplete CDR3 DNA: TGCGCCAGCAGCTTGGCGACAGGGATGGGCTATGGC. Translated: CASSLATGMGYG. The whole CDR3 reads CASSLATGMGYGYTF.

In this sample, this clone turned up many times. The DNA read from the CDR3 is TGTGCCAGCTCACCACTGGGACAGGGGGCCGAAAAA. It yields the protein CASSPLGQGAEK. The complete CDR3 sequence is CASSPLGQGAEKLFF. V usage is TRBV18 and J usage is TRBJ1-4, with 12 bases that match TRBD1. The read halts 3 residues ahead of the CDR3 end, with the missing end drawn from the germline J gene. This CDR3 is 15 amino acids long. CDR1 and CDR2 (germline): KGHSH, LQKENI. Trimming at V came to 1 base and at J to 8 bases, leaving 2 bases not matched to a gene.

This clone was counted many times. The read terminates 3 residues ahead of where the CDR3 ends, so the germline J gene completes it. The chain carries TRBV7-8 and TRBJ2-6; the match to TRBD1 covers 8 bases. CDR3 length equals 18 residues. With 4 bases clipped from V and 0 bases from J, the junction kept 8 bases outside the gene matches. CDR1 and CDR2 (germline): SGHVS, FQNEAQ. Partial CDR3 DNA: TGTGCCAGCAGCTCCCGAGGACAGGGCTACTCTGGGGCCAACGTC. Protein product: CASSSRGQGYSGANV. The CDR3 in full is CASSSRGQGYSGANVLTF.

This clone was picked up a small number of times. The read terminates 3 residues ahead of where the CDR3 ends, so the germline J gene completes it. V and J are TRBV5-5 and TRBJ2-1; D is unresolved. The length of the CDR3 is 13 residues. The V end was cut by 2 bases, the J end by 5 bases, with 8 bases between. Germline V gene sequence: CDR1 SGHKS, CDR2 YYEKEE (reference sequence). The CDR3 bases that were read are TGTGCCAGCAGCTTACCCCCTAACAATGAG. Translated: CASSLPPNNE. In full, the CDR3 is CASSLPPNNEQFF.

The sequenced part of the CDR3 DNA is TGTGCCAGCAGCTTAGTAACAGCTGAA. Its protein is CASSLVTAE. The full CDR3 is CASSLVTAEAFF. The gene calls are TRBV7-2 and TRBJ1-1; D is ambiguous. Sequencing ends 3 residues short of the CDR3 end; the germline J gene provides the rest. The CDR3 spans 12 residues. The V and J ends lost 1 base and 6 bases respectively, with 6 bases between them. CDR1 SGHTA and CDR2 FQGNSA come from the germline V gene.

This clone was observed many times. The observed sequence ends 3 residues before the CDR3 terminus, with the missing tail filled in from the germline J gene. J is TRBJ2-3 and V is TRBV19, with 10 nucleotides matching TRBD1. Losses at the gene ends were 3 bases for V and 2 bases for J; bases not matched to a gene: 11. Germline-derived CDR1 and CDR2 are LNHDA and SQIVND (reference sequence). The CDR3 covers 18 residues. The CDR3 protein is CASSMTTGGPVNTDTQYF. The DNA read from the CDR3 is TGTGCCAGTAGTATGACGACAGGGGGCCCGGTAAACACAGATACG.

As concerns this clone: The read ends 3 residues shy of where the CDR3 ends; the end is completed using the germline J gene. V is TRBV5-1 and J is TRBJ2-1, with 8 bases aligning to TRBD1. The CDR3 loop spans 14 amino acids. Germline loops: CDR1 SGHRS, CDR2 YFSETQ. The junction had 4 bases not matched to a gene; V was cut back by 0 bases and J by 8 bases. The CDR3 bases that were read are TGCGCCAGCAGCTTGGCCAACAGGGGGGATGAG. This codes for CASSLANRGDE. The whole CDR3 sequence reads CASSLANRGDEQFF.

This clone was detected many times. Read data end 3 residues before the CDR3 end; the end is taken from the germline J gene. The J gene is TRBJ2-2, the V gene TRBV20-1; 8 positions agree with TRBD1. CDR3 length: 17 residues. The germline CDR1 and CDR2 sequences are DFQATT and SNEGSKA (reference sequence). V shed 3 bases and J 4 bases; nucleotides not matched to a gene: 13. CDR3 region: CSARSPPGQGPTGELFF. The DNA read from the CDR3 is TGCAGTGCTAGGTCCCCTCCTGGACAGGGACCCACCGGGGAG.

Worth noting for this clone: With the read ending 3 residues before the CDR3 end, the germline J gene is used to fill in that end. The chain couples TRBV5-8 to TRBJ2-7, with D perhaps TRBD2 (5 bases). There are 14 residues in the CDR3. Germline V CDR1 and CDR2: SGHTS, YDEGEE. Trimming shortened V by 6 bases and J by 6 bases, and 19 bases separated the two germline ends. CDR3 DNA (partial): TGTGCCAGCATCCCCCTGGGCCTCCGGGGCGAG. Residues: CASIPLGLRGE. The whole CDR3 protein reads CASIPLGLRGEQYF.

Concerning this clone itself: The read is 3 residues too short to cover the CDR3 end, so that end is filled in from the germline J gene. The chain uses TRBV11-2 and TRBJ2-5, with 7 positions matching TRBD2. Germline values: CDR1 SGHAT, CDR2 FQNNGV. V trimming: 0 bases; J trimming: 2 bases; junction bases outside the gene matches: 3. The CDR3 extends over 15 amino acids. The CDR3 bases that were read are TGTGCCAGCAGCTTAGACCCAGCGGGACAAGAGACC. Translation: CASSLDPAGQET. The CDR3 in full is CASSLDPAGQETQYF.

This clone was recorded many times. This CDR3 is CASTGGQGGMNTEAFF. Incomplete CDR3 DNA: TGTGCCAGCACCGGCGGTCAGGGTGGGATGAACACTGAA. J is TRBJ1-1 and V is TRBV6-2 or TRBV6-3; possibly TRBD1 for D (5 bases). The missing CDR3 end, 3 residues past where the read stops, is filled in from the germline J gene. Between the trimmed V and J ends, which lost 7 bases and 0 bases, there was a span of 18 bases. The CDR3 totals 16 residues. CDR1 is MNHEY, CDR2 SVGEGT, per germline.

This clone occurred a few times. The CDR3 DNA, read in part, is TGTGCCAGTAGTATCCCCCCCGGGGCTAGCGGGAGGGCGCAGACC. The encoded protein is CASSIPPGASGRAQT. The CDR3 reads in full as CASSIPPGASGRAQTQYF. This chain links TRBV19 with TRBJ2-5, with 12 nucleotides matching TRBD2. Read sequence stops 3 residues before the CDR3 end, and the germline J gene provides the missing end. The trim removed 3 bases at V and 6 bases at J, leaving 14 bases unmatched. The CDR3 runs 18 residues. Germline values: CDR1 LNHDA, CDR2 SQIVND (reference sequence).

This clone was counted many times. The read halts 3 residues ahead of the CDR3 end, with the missing end drawn from the germline J gene. V usage is TRBV7-2 and J usage is TRBJ2-1, with D unclear. The CDR3 has 14 residues. Trimming removed 2 bases at V and 7 bases at J, with 12 bases between. In germline, CDR1 is SGHTA, CDR2 FQGNSA. The CDR3 protein is CASSLFGYQNEQFF. CDR3 DNA, as far as it was read: TGTGCCAGCAGCTTATTCGGGTATCAGAATGAG.

Note on this clone: The observed sequence ends 3 residues before the CDR3 terminus, with the missing tail filled in from the germline J gene. The chain has TRBV7-2 and TRBJ2-7; D possibly corresponds to TRBD1 (6 bases). The V gene's germline CDR1 is SGHTA and CDR2 FQGNSA. The CDR3 sequence is 15 residues long. The V end was cut by 5 bases, the J end by 2 bases, with 16 bases between. The part of the CDR3 DNA that was read is TGTGCCAGCAGCCGCCAGGGGACCAGTGCCTACGAG. Its protein product is CASSRQGTSAYE. The complete CDR3 sequence is CASSRQGTSAYEQYF. Together with reference TRBV7-2 and TRBJ2-7, the CDR3 gives the full variable domain: GAGVSQSPSNKVTEKGKDVELRCDPISGHTALYWYRQSLGQGLEFLIYFQGNSAPDKSGLPSDRFSAERTGGSVSTLTIQRTQQEDSAVYLCASSRQGTSAYEQYFGPGTRLTVT.